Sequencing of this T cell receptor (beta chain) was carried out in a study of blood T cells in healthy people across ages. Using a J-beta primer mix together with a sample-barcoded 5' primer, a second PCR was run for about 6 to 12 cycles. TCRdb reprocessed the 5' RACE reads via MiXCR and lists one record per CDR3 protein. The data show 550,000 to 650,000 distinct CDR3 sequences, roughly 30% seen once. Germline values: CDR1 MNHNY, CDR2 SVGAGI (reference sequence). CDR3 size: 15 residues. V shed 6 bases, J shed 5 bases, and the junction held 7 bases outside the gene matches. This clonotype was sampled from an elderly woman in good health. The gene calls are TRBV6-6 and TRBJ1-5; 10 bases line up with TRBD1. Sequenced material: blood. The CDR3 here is CASSQDRGSYQPQHF. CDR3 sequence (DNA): TGTGCCAGCAGCCAGGACAGGGGGTCGTATCAGCCCCAGCATTTT.